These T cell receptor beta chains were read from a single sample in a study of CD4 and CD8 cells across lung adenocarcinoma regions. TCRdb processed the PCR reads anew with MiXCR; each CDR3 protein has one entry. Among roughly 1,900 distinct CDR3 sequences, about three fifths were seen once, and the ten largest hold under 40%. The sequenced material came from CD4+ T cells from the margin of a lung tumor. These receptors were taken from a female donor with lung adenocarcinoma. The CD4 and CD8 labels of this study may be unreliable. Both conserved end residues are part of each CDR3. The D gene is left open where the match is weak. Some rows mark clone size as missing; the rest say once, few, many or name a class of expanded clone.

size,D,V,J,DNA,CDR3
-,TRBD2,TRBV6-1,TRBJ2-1,TGTGCCAGCAGTCGATATAGCGGGGGGGCTCGTGAGCAGTTCTTC,CASSRYSGGAREQFF
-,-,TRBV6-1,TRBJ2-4,TGTGCCACCCGGGGAGCGTGGGCCAAAAACATTCAGTACTTC,CATRGAWAKNIQYF
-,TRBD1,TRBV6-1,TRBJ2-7,TGTGCCAGCAGTGAGGTGGGGGACAGGGGCGACGAGCAGTACTTC,CASSEVGDRGDEQYF
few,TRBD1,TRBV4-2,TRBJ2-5,TGTGCCAGCAGCCAAGATGGGGACAGTTGGTCCGTTGAGACCCAGTACTTC,CASSQDGDSWSVETQYF
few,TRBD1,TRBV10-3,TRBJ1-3,TGTGCCACCGTAATCGGACAGGGGGGAAACACCATATATTTT,CATVIGQGGNTIYF
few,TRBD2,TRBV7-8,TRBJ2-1,TGTGCCAGCAGCCCGGCTAGCGGGAGGCCGTCGGTCAATGAGCAGTTCTTC,CASSPASGRPSVNEQFF
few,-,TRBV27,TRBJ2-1,TGTGCCAGCAGTTTACCATCGCAGAATGAGCAGTTCTTC,CASSLPSQNEQFF
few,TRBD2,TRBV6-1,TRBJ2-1,TGTGCCAGCAGCGATACTAGCGGGAGGGCTAATGAGCAGTTCTTC,CASSDTSGRANEQFF
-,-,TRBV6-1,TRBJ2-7,TGTGCCAGCGGCCCCTCTAGCAACTACAATGAGCAGTACTTC,CASGPSSNYNEQYF
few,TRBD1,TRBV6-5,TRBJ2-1,TGTGCCAGCAGTTATACCGGGACAGCCCCTAATGAGCAGTTCTTC,CASSYTGTAPNEQFF
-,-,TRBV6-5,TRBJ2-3,TGTGCCAGCAGTTATGACGCAGACCGCCCGCAGTATTTT,CASSYDADRPQYF
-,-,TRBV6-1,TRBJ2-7,TGTGCCAGCATCCTTAGGGCCGGTCCCTACGAGCAGTACTTC,CASILRAGPYEQYF
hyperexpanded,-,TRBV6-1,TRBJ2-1,TGTGCCAGCGAGGAAGAACGGTTCAATGAGCAGTTCTTC,CASEEERFNEQFF
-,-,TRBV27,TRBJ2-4,TGTGCCAGCGCGAACGGGGGCGGGGAAGGAAACACTCAGTACTTC,CASANGGGEGNTQYF
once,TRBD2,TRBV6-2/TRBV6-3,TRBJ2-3,TGTGCCAGCAGTTTTAGCGGGAGAGAGACAGATACGCAGTATTTT,CASSFSGRETDTQYF
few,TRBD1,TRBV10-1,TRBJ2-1,TGCGCCAGCAGTGGAACAGACAGGGGCCCCTACAATGAGCAGTTCTTC,CASSGTDRGPYNEQFF
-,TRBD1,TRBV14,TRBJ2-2,TGTGCCAGCAGCCAGTCACAGGGGGGCACCGGGGAGCTGTTTTTT,CASSQSQGGTGELFF
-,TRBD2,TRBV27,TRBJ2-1,TGTGCCAGCAGTTTATCGACTCCGGGACTAGCGGGTGTCGAACAGTTCTTC,CASSLSTPGLAGVEQFF
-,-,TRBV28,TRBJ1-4,TGTGCCAGCAGATTACAGGGCAACTATGAAAAACTGTTTTTT,CASRLQGNYEKLFF
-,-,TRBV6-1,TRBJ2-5,TGTGCCAGCAGTGAAGCAGGGGGGGCACAGACCCAGTACTTC,CASSEAGGAQTQYF
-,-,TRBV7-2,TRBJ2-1,TGTGCCAGCAGCCTCCTAGGGGTTTTGGGTTACAATGAGCAGTTCTTC,CASSLLGVLGYNEQFF
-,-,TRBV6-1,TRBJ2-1,TGTGCCAGCAGTGAAATGTTTGGGGCAAATAAGCAGTTTTTC,CASSEMFGANKQFF
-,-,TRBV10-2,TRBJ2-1,TGCGCCAGCCTTTCGGCAGATGGGGATGAGCAGTTCTTC,CASLSADGDEQFF
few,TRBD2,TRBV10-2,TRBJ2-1,TGCGCCAGCAGTGGACCCCGGCTAGCGGGACGCAATGAGCAGTTCTTC,CASSGPRLAGRNEQFF
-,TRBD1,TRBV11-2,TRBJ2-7,TGTGCCAGCAGCTTAGAGTATGACAGGGTTCAGCCCTACGAGCAGTACTTC,CASSLEYDRVQPYEQYF
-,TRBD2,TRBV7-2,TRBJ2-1,TGTGCCGGAAGCGGGACTAGCGGGAGTAATGAGCAGTTCTTC,CAGSGTSGSNEQFF
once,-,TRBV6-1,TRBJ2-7,TGTGCCAGCAGTGAAGCCTTGAAGGGGGGCTCCTACGAGCAGTACTTC,CASSEALKGGSYEQYF
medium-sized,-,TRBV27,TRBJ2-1,TGTGCCAGCAGTTTAGTTAGTCTCGCAATGAGCAGTGAGCAGTTCTTC,CASSLVSLAMSSEQFF